Reported below is one TCR beta chain. Its antigen is still unknown. Base qualities are not provided; no much larger clone lies one nucleotide away. The germline ends are 3 bases apart after V is trimmed by 3 bases and J by 0 bases. Via the germline V gene, CDR1 is MRHNA and CDR2 SNTAGT. The cysteine opens and the phenylalanine closes a CDR3 of 13 amino acids. Of all the DNA, just the CDR3 is kept, 39 bases in frame from base 1. Explained via the paper, the time point label denotes: healthy control first sampling. MAIT cells were defined as Valpha7.2+ CD161+ T cells and were identified and sorted by flow cytometry. The healthy adult controls were either laboratory volunteers or leukocyte cones from the national blood and transplant service. For RNA extraction, between about 4,500 and 10,000 MAIT cells per sample were sorted directly into RNAqueous-Micro lysis buffer. As a control for MAIT repertoire stability, unchallenged healthy controls were sampled twice, approximately 23 days apart. Lymphoprep gradient centrifugation was used to isolate peripheral blood mononuclear cells from both the blood samples and the leukocyte cones. A BD FACSAria Fusion or BD FACSAria III sorter was used for cell sorting.

These data are taken from a study of MAIT cells during Salmonella Paratyphi A infection (TCRdb year 2017). Summary of the overall study and its limitations: More expansion or contraction among the top five MAIT clonotypes was shown in diagnosed volunteers than in healthy controls (approximately 0.53 versus 0.13), suggesting infection-driven repertoire reshaping. MAIT TRBV usage was oligoclonal with a preference for TRBV20 and TRBV6, and infection appeared not to change this usage. Although the availability of volunteer samples limited sample sizes, the sizes were judged adequate for detecting differences between groups.

Receptors were amplified or captured by 5' RACE. TCRbeta was amplified in two PCR rounds using Phusion High-Fidelity polymerase, and the primers carried sample-specific barcodes. To build the TCRbeta libraries, template-switch cDNA synthesis was carried out using SMARTScribe reverse transcriptase along with a TRBC-specific primer. The barcoded samples were pooled and then prepared using the NEBNext Ultra DNA Library Prep Kit for Illumina. Libraries were sequenced on an Illumina MiSeq with the MiSeq reagent kit v2, 300 cycles. The study's processing was this. Jemultiplexer was used to demultiplex reads by barcode, and MiTCR with default parameters handled the alignment. Non-functional sequences were removed with VDJtools, and each clonotype was defined by its amino acid sequence, with frequencies calculated from the assigned sequence reads. In the clonal space homeostasis analysis, clonotypes were grouped by frequency into over-represented (0.05-1), large, medium and small bins. Starting from the raw public reads, TCRdb applied fastp trimming at Q25, assembled clones with MiXCR and retained in-frame beta chains. Rows with one shared CDR3 protein collapse into an entry with the most common genes and DNA. The V and J calls reflect TCRdb's pipeline rather than the authors' work. The sample table holds 600 to 700 distinct CDR3 sequences, of which approximately 40% were seen once. The biggest ten clones account for approximately 50% of the sample.

This TCR was sampled from an adult in good health. What was sequenced was MAIT cells from blood. The chain was built from TRBV6-4 and TRBJ1-5, with the D segment identity uncertain. The bases read TGTGCCAGCAGTGAGTCTAGCAATCAGCCCCAGCATTTT. Its protein reads: CASSESSNQPQHF.